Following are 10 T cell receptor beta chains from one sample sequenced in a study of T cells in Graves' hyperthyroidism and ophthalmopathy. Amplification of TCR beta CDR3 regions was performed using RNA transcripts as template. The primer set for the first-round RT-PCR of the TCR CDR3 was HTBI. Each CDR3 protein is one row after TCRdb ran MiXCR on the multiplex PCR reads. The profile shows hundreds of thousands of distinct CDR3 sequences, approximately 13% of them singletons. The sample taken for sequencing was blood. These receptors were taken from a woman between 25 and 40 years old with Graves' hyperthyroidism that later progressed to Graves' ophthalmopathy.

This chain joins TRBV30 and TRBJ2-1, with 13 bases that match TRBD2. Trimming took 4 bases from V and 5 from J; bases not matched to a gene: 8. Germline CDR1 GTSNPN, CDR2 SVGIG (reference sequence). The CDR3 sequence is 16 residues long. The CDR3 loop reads CAWTQPGLAGNNEQFF. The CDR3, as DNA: TGTGCCTGGACTCAACCGGGACTAGCGGGGAACAATGAGCAGTTCTTC.

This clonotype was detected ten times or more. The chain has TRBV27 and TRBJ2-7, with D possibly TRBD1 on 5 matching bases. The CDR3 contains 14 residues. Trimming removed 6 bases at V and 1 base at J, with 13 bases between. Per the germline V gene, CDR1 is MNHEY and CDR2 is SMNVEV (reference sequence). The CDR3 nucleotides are TGTGCCAGCAGCTGGACACATACTTCCTACGAGCAGTACTTC. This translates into CASSWTHTSYEQYF.

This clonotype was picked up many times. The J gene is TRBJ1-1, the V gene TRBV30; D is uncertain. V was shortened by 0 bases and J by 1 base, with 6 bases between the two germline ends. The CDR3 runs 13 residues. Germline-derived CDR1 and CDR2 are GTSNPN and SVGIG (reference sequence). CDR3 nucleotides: TGTGCCTGGAGTGTTAACAAGAACACTGAAGCTTTCTTT. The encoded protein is CAWSVNKNTEAFF. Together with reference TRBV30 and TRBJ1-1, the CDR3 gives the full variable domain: SQTIHQWPATLVQPVGSPLSLECTVEGTSNPNLYWYRQAAGRGLQLLFYSVGIGQISSEVPQNLSASRPQDRQFILSSKKLLLSDSGFYLCAWSVNKNTEAFFGQGTRLTVV.

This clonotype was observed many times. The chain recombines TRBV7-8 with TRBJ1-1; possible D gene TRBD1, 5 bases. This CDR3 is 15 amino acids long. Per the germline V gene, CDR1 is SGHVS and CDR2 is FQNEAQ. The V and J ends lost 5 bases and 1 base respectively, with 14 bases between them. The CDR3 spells CASSLPPGPNTEAFF. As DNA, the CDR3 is TGTGCCAGCAGCCTCCCGCCGGGGCCGAACACTGAAGCTTTCTTT. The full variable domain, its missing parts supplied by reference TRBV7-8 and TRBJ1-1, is GAGVSQSPRYKVAKRGQDVALRCDPISGHVSLFWYQQALGQGPEFLTYFQNEAQLDKSGLPSDRFFAERPEGSVSTLKIQRTQQEDSAVYLCASSLPPGPNTEAFFGQGTRLTVV.

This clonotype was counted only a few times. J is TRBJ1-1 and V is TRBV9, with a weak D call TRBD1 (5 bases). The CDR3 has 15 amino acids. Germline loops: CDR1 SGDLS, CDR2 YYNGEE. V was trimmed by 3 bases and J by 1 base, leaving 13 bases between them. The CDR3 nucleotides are TGTGCCAGCAGCGCCGCGGGGGGGGGGAACACTGAAGCTTTCTTT. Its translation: CASSAAGGGNTEAFF.

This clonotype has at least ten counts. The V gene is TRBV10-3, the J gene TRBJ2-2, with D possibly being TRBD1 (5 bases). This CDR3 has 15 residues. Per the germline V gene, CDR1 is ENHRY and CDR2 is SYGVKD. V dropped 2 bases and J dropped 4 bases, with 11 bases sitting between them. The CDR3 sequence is CAISEEGVRTGELFF. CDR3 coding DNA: TGTGCCATCAGTGAGGAAGGGGTTCGCACCGGGGAGCTGTTTTTT.

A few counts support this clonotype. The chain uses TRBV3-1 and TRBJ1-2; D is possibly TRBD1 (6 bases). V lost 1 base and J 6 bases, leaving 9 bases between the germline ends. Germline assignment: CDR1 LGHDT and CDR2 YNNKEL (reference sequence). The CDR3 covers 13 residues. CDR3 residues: CASSQAGADGYTF. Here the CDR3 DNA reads TGTGCCAGCAGCCAAGCGGGGGCCGATGGCTACACCTTC.

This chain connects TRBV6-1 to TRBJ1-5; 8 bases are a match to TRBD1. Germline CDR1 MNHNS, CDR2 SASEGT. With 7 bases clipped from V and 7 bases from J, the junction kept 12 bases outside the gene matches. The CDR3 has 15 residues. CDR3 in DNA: TGTGCCAGCAAAGAGACAGGGGTGGGACTACAGCCCCAGCATTTT. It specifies CASKETGVGLQPQHF.

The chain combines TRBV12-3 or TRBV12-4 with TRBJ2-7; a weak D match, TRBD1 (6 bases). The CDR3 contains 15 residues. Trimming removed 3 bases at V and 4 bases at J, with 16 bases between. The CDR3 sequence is CASSFIAGAGYEQYF. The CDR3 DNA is TGTGCCAGCAGTTTTATTGCAGGGGCAGGTTACGAGCAGTACTTC.

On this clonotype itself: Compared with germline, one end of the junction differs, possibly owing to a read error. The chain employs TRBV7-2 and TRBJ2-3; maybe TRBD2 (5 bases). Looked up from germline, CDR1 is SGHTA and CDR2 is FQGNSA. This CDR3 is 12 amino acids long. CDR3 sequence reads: CASSLLRDTQCF. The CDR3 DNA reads TGTGCCAGCAGCCTATTACGGGATACGCAGTGTTTT.